Sequencing of this T cell receptor (beta chain) was carried out in a study of T-cell memory formation after mild COVID-19. Across the whole study: Among the donors, TCR clusters were largely specific to each donor. Study-wide results and limits: Those CD4+ clones that contracted were mainly in CM and EM (CD8+ ones in EMRA). Detection of some responders pre-infection suggested pre-existing cross-reactive memory T cells participated.

The CDR3 spans 13 residues. Per the germline V gene, CDR1 is MNHEY and CDR2 is SVGEGT. Trimming took 6 bases from V and 6 from J; bases not matched to a gene: 4. There are a few counts of this clonotype. Its antigen is currently unknown. UMIs and sample barcodes were carried by the TCR alpha and TCR beta cDNA libraries that 5'RACE produced using constant-segment primers. MiXCR, applied by TCRdb to the 5' RACE reads, yields one record per CDR3 protein. The repertoire holds about 130,000 distinct CDR3 sequences, with roughly 6% as singletons. The V and J genes are TRBV6-2 or TRBV6-3 and TRBJ2-7; 11 bases align to TRBD2. Source material: PBMCs or a T cell subset sorted from them (not recorded which). The sequence derives from an adult woman who had mild COVID-19 (a few samples of this study predate the infection). Cell type and time point are not known. The CDR3 here is CASRGTSGGEQYF. The CDR3 coding sequence is TGTGCCAGCAGAGGGACTAGCGGTGGCGAGCAGTACTTC.